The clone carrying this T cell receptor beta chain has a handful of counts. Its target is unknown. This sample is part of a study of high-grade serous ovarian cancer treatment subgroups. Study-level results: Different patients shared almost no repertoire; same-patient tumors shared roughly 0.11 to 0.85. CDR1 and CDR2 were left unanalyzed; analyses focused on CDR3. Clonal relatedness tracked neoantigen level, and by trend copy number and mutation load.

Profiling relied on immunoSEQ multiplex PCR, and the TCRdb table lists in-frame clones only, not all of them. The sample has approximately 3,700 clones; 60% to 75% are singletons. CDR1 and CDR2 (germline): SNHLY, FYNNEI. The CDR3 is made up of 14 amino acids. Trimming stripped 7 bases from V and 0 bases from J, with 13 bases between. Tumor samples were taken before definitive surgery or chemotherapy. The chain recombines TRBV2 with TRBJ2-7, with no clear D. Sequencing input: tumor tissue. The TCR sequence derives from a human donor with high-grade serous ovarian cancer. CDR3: CASKGWISSYEQYF. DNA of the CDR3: TGTGCCAGCAAGGGATGGATTTCCTCCTACGAGCAGTACTTC.